Following are 32 T cell receptor beta chains from one sample sequenced in a study of T-cell reconstitution after alpha-beta-depleted transplantation in children (dated by TCRdb to 2016 to 2017). Libraries came from PCR. This sample was sequenced with an Illumina HiSeq 2500. TCR library preparation used molecular barcoding, with unique molecular identifiers applied to normalize quantification of the TCRbeta repertoire. Through fastp at Q25 and MiXCR, TCRdb rebuilt clones from the public reads, retaining in-frame beta chains. Every CDR3 protein is listed once, alongside the most common genes and DNA of its rows. Counted in this sample were roughly 100,000 distinct CDR3 sequences; about 5.6% of them appeared once. Of the sample, about 6% falls within the top ten clones. According to the study, the label for this sample's time point signals: day 60 (about 2 months) after transplantation. The sample's treatment or condition label, in plain terms: allogeneic hematopoietic cell transplantation with graft depleted of TCRalphabeta T cells and CD19 B cells.

The sequencing here drew on PBMCs, mostly from graft donor cells, taken 60 days after TCRalphabeta/CD19-depleted stem cell transplant. These receptor sequences come from a female patient between 2 and 15 years old who had a stem cell transplant for Fanconi anemia, so the T cells may come from the graft donor.

This clonotype has ten or more counts. This chain uses TRBV12-3 or TRBV12-4 with TRBJ1-4; D ambiguous. The CDR3 consists of 14 residues. The V gene lost 7 bases and the J gene lost 1 base, with 10 bases spanning the gap. CDR3: CASKLGRTNEKLFF. DNA for the CDR3: TGTGCCAGCAAGTTGGGGAGAACTAATGAAAAACTGTTTTTT.

This clonotype was seen repeatedly, ten times or more. The chain recombines TRBV9 with TRBJ2-3, with 8 bases that match TRBD2. Trimming took 3 bases from V and 4 from J; bases not matched to a gene: 10. Germline lookup yields CDR1 SGDLS and CDR2 YYNGEE. The CDR3 extends over 16 amino acids. The CDR3 is CASSAKWAGGADTQYF. The CDR3 nucleotides read TGTGCCAGCAGCGCTAAGTGGGCGGGAGGCGCAGATACGCAGTATTTT.

Written as DNA, the CDR3 is TGTGCCAGCAGCAGACAGCTCTCGAACACTGAAGCTTTCTTT. It codes for CASSRQLSNTEAFF. This rearrangement joins TRBV7-2 to TRBJ1-1, with D possibly matching TRBD1 (5 bases). This CDR3 is 14 amino acids long. V lost 5 bases and J lost 1, with 11 bases in between. Germline V CDR1 and CDR2: SGHTA, FQGNSA.

Regarding this clonotype: At one of its ends the junction is not consistent with the germline gene, which may arise from a read error. The J gene is TRBJ2-7, the V gene TRBV28; no firm D call. CDR1 is MDHEN, CDR2 SYDVKM, per germline. The CDR3 is 14 residues long. As DNA, the CDR3 is TGTGCCAGCAGCATCCCACCCCGAGGCTACGAGGAGTACTTC. Amino acids: CASSIPPRGYEEYF.

This clonotype turned up a few times. The chain joins TRBV20-1 to TRBJ1-5; possibly TRBD1 for D (5 bases). The V gene lost 5 bases and the J gene lost 3 bases, with 8 bases spanning the gap. There are 12 residues in the CDR3. Germline CDR1 is DFQATT and CDR2 is SNEGSKA (reference sequence). CDR3 DNA: TGCAGTGCTTACAGGTTCAATCAGCCCCAGCATTTT. This translates into CSAYRFNQPQHF.

In its sample, this clonotype was seen many times. The chain has TRBV20-1 and TRBJ2-3; tentative D call: TRBD1 (5 bases). Germline assignment: CDR1 DFQATT and CDR2 SNEGSKA (reference sequence). Trimming removed 6 bases from V and 0 bases from J, with 13 bases in between. The CDR3 sequence is 14 residues long. As DNA, the CDR3 is TGCAGTGCCAACGCAGGGATTAGCACAGATACGCAGTATTTT. It is translated as CSANAGISTDTQYF.

This clonotype was picked up a small number of times. This chain links TRBV9 with TRBJ2-2; the match to TRBD2 covers 8 bases. CDR1 and CDR2 (germline): SGDLS, YYNGEE. The J segment lost 3 bases and the V segment lost 0 bases, leaving 10 bases of the junction unmatched. The CDR3 has 18 residues. CDR3 protein: CASSVALGREAYTGELFF. DNA of the CDR3: TGTGCCAGCAGCGTAGCGTTGGGGCGGGAGGCGTACACCGGGGAGCTGTTTTTT.

This clonotype was detected many times. J is TRBJ2-3 and V is TRBV2; tentatively, D is TRBD1 or TRBD2 (5 bases each). This CDR3 comprises 14 residues. V shed 9 bases and J shed 1 base, with 14 bases lying between them. CDR1 is SNHLY and CDR2 is FYNNEI in the germline V gene. The CDR3 loop reads CARQERSGTDTQYF. CDR3 coding DNA: TGTGCCAGACAGGAGCGGTCGGGCACAGATACGCAGTATTTT.

This clonotype was seen many times. The chain carries TRBV12-3 or TRBV12-4 and TRBJ1-1; the D gene is possibly TRBD1 (6 bases). This CDR3 region has 14 residues. V was clipped by 2 bases and J by 4 bases, with 11 bases between them. The CDR3 DNA follows: TGTGCCAGCAGTTTACGTCAGGGGAGCACTGAAGCTTTCTTT. Its protein is CASSLRQGSTEAFF.

The table lists this clonotype with many counts. The rearrangement uses TRBV20-1 and TRBJ2-7; 13 nucleotides line up with TRBD2. The germline V gene encodes CDR1 DFQATT and CDR2 SNEGSKA (reference sequence). The junction had 8 bases not matched to a gene; V was cut back by 3 bases and J by 0 bases. The length of the CDR3 is 17 residues. In DNA form, the CDR3 reads TGCAGTGCTAGCCCGACTAGCGGGGGGCCGTACTCCTACGAGCAGTACTTC. This translates into CSASPTSGGPYSYEQYF.

There are a few counts of this clonotype. The V gene is TRBV5-1, the J gene TRBJ2-5, with 7 nucleotides matching TRBD1. Germline CDR1 is SGHRS and CDR2 is YFSETQ. J lost 0 bases, V lost 4 bases, and 9 bases had no gene match. This CDR3 is 16 amino acids long. CDR3 DNA sequence: TGCGCCAGCAGCCCAGTGACAGGGCGCTACCAAGAGACCCAGTACTTC. Its translation is CASSPVTGRYQETQYF.

Details on this clonotype: Compared with germline, one end of the junction differs, possibly owing to a read error. The genes are TRBV5-1 and TRBJ1-4; the D gene is possibly TRBD1 (5 bases). Germline CDR1 SGHRS, CDR2 YFSETQ. The CDR3 has 16 residues. The CDR3 sequence is CVSMEGPLATNEKLFF. In DNA form, the CDR3 reads TGCGTCAGCATGGAGGGGCCGCTTGCAACTAATGAAAAACTGTTTTTT.

In this sample, this clonotype turned up many times. The V gene is TRBV20-1, the J gene TRBJ2-7; TRBD1 matches 7 bases. Germline CDR1 DFQATT, CDR2 SNEGSKA (reference sequence). The CDR3 has 14 residues. Trimming at V came to 3 bases and at J to 1 base, leaving 6 bases not matched to a gene. This CDR3 reads CSARDRSSSYEQYF. The CDR3 DNA reads as TGCAGTGCTAGGGACAGGTCCTCATCCTACGAGCAGTACTTC.

This clonotype has a count of ten or more. This chain links TRBV28 with TRBJ2-5; D not certain. The CDR3 runs to 13 residues. Germline CDR1 reads MDHEN; CDR2 reads SYDVKM. Trimming took off 2 bases at V and 6 bases at J, with 10 bases between the two ends. CDR3 protein: CASSLKFQQTQYF. The CDR3 region has the DNA TGTGCCAGCAGTTTAAAGTTCCAGCAGACCCAGTACTTC.

There are a few counts of this clonotype. This chain uses TRBV7-9 with TRBJ2-2; the match to TRBD1 covers 8 bases. V trimming: 4 bases; J trimming: 5 bases; junction bases outside the gene matches: 3. CDR3 size: 14 residues. The germline V gene has CDR1 SEHNR and CDR2 FQNEAQ (reference sequence). CDR3: CASSWGQDTGELFF. As DNA, the CDR3 is TGTGCCAGCAGCTGGGGACAGGATACCGGGGAGCTGTTTTTT.

This clonotype was recorded at least ten times. This chain connects TRBV10-3 to TRBJ2-7; 8 bases are shared with TRBD1. Germline V gene lookup returns CDR1 ENHRY and CDR2 SYGVKD. The CDR3 totals 13 residues. V lost 10 bases and J lost 0; bases outside the gene matches: 5. The CDR3 reads CATDRGNSYEQYF. The CDR3 nucleotides are TGTGCCACAGACAGGGGCAACTCCTACGAGCAGTACTTC.

A few counts support this clonotype. The rearrangement uses TRBV5-1 and TRBJ2-1; 16 bases fit TRBD2. The germline CDR1 and CDR2 sequences are SGHRS and YFSETQ. The J segment lost 2 bases and the V segment lost 4 bases, leaving 6 bases of the junction unmatched. The CDR3 has 18 residues. The CDR3 region is CASSGLGLAGGPYNEQFF. In DNA, the CDR3 is TGCGCCAGCAGCGGCCTGGGACTAGCGGGGGGGCCCTACAATGAGCAGTTCTTC.

There are many counts of this clonotype. This chain connects TRBV12-3 or TRBV12-4 to TRBJ1-2, with D unclear. The CDR3 totals 13 residues. The V end was cut by 3 bases, the J end by 2 bases, with 7 bases between. The CDR3 here is CASSFSRNYGYTF. CDR3 in DNA: TGTGCCAGCAGTTTTAGCCGAAACTATGGCTACACCTTC.

This clonotype was counted only a few times. J is TRBJ1-1 and V is TRBV5-1; weak D call: TRBD1 (5 bases). The CDR3 sequence is 15 residues long. Trimming took off 3 bases at V and 5 bases at J, with 17 bases between the two ends. Per the germline V gene, CDR1 is SGHRS and CDR2 is YFSETQ. CDR3 nucleotides: TGCGCCAGCAGCTCCAACCCGGCGGGGGAAACTGAAGCTTTCTTT. Residues: CASSSNPAGETEAFF. The variable domain in full, with the rest retrieved from reference TRBV5-1 and TRBJ1-1, is KAGVTQTPRYLIKTRGQQVTLSCSPISGHRSVSWYQQTPGQGLQFLFEYFSETQRNKGNFPGRFSGRQFSNSRSEMNVSTLELGDSALYLCASSSNPAGETEAFFGQGTRLTVV.

This clonotype was counted ten times or more. The rearrangement links TRBV7-2 to TRBJ2-2; the D gene is possibly TRBD2 (6 bases). Germline CDR1 SGHTA, CDR2 FQGNSA. The CDR3 runs 17 residues. With 3 bases removed from V and 5 bases from J, the gap between germline ends came to 19 bases. The CDR3 protein is CASSFLPPGLETGELFF. The CDR3, as DNA: TGTGCCAGCAGCTTCCTCCCGCCGGGACTGGAAACCGGGGAGCTGTTTTTT.

This clonotype has more than one count but fewer than ten. This chain links TRBV5-1 with TRBJ2-6; D uncertain. V lost 4 bases and J lost 2, with 10 bases in between. This CDR3 contains 15 residues. Germline values: CDR1 SGHRS, CDR2 YFSETQ. CDR3 nucleotide sequence: TGCGCCAGCAGCCCCCAGCATCCTGGGGCCAACGTCCTGACTTTC. Amino acid sequence: CASSPQHPGANVLTF.

There are many counts of this clonotype. The chain uses TRBV28 and TRBJ1-4; D is possibly TRBD1 (6 bases). Trimming shortened V by 8 bases and J by 6 bases, and 16 bases separated the two germline ends. There are 14 residues in the CDR3. Germline CDR1 MDHEN, CDR2 SYDVKM. In nucleotides, the CDR3 is TGTGCCAGCGGAAAGGGGGGAGTAGATGAAAAACTGTTTTTT. Protein product: CASGKGGVDEKLFF.

The rearrangement links TRBV27 to TRBJ2-7; D unresolved. The V end lost 7 bases, the J end lost 2 bases, and 12 bases lay between the germline ends. CDR3 size: 13 residues. Per germline, CDR1 MNHEY and CDR2 SMNVEV (reference sequence). The CDR3 bases are TGTGCCAGCATAGGTGGAAGACCCTACGAGCAGTACTTC. Translation gives CASIGGRPYEQYF.

The CDR3 nucleotides read TGTGCCAGCGGGAGGGGGCCCGCTAGTCACGAGCAGTACTTC. This codes for CASGRGPASHEQYF. The chain has TRBV6-1 and TRBJ2-7; D could derive from TRBD1 or TRBD2 (7 bases each). CDR1 MNHNS and CDR2 SASEGT come from the germline V gene. The V end lost 8 bases, the J end lost 5 bases, and 19 bases lay between the germline ends. CDR3 length equals 14 residues.

This clonotype occurred a few times. The V gene is TRBV30, the J gene TRBJ1-3; TRBD1 might be the D (5 bases). Trimming stripped 0 bases from V and 0 bases from J, with 6 bases between. This CDR3 comprises 14 residues. Germline V CDR1 and CDR2: GTSNPN, SVGIG (reference sequence). The CDR3 loop is CAWSVQVSGNTIYF. CDR3 DNA sequence: TGTGCCTGGAGTGTACAGGTCTCTGGAAACACCATATATTTT. The full variable domain, with the rest looked up from reference TRBV30 and TRBJ1-3, is SQTIHQWPATLVQPVGSPLSLECTVEGTSNPNLYWYRQAAGRGLQLLFYSVGIGQISSEVPQNLSASRPQDRQFILSSKKLLLSDSGFYLCAWSVQVSGNTIYFGEGSWLTVV.

This clonotype was seen more than once but under ten times. V usage is TRBV19 and J usage is TRBJ2-5, with D possibly TRBD2 on 5 matching bases. Germline loops: CDR1 LNHDA, CDR2 SQIVND (reference sequence). The CDR3 is 12 amino acids. V lost 5 bases to trimming and J lost 4 bases, with 8 bases between them. The CDR3 loop reads CASSPGRETQYF. The CDR3, as DNA: TGTGCCAGTAGTCCGGGGAGAGAGACCCAGTACTTC.

The sample holds a few counts of this clonotype. V is TRBV20-1 and J is TRBJ2-7; 11 positions agree with TRBD2. The length of the CDR3 is 15 residues. Germline V lookup: CDR1 DFQATT, CDR2 SNEGSKA (reference sequence). The ends lost 5 bases at V and 6 bases at J; junction bases unmatched: 12. The CDR3, as DNA: TGCAGTGCTTTTATAGCGGGAGGGCTACAAAGCGAGCAGTACTTC. Translated: CSAFIAGGLQSEQYF.

This clonotype was seen a few times. This chain connects TRBV5-6 to TRBJ2-2; 11 bases fit TRBD2. The germline V gene encodes CDR1 SGHDT and CDR2 YYEEEE. The CDR3 has 16 residues. With V trimmed by 2 bases and J by 3 bases, 3 bases remained unmatched. The CDR3 DNA reads as TGTGCCAGCAGCTTCCTGGGACTAGCGGACACCGGGGAGCTGTTTTTT. Amino acids: CASSFLGLADTGELFF.

This clonotype was counted between two and nine times. The gene calls are TRBV15 and TRBJ2-1; D call uncertain. V lost 1 base to trimming and J lost 9 bases, with 19 bases between them. The CDR3 runs to 16 residues. CDR1 is LNHNV and CDR2 is YYDKDF in the germline V gene (reference sequence). The CDR3 protein is CATSRAPLDALGEQFF. As DNA, the CDR3 is TGTGCCACCAGCAGAGCGCCCCTAGACGCCCTGGGTGAGCAGTTCTTC. The variable domain in full, completed from reference TRBV15 and TRBJ2-1, reads DAMVIQNPRYQVTQFGKPVTLSCSQTLNHNVMYWYQQKSSQAPKLLFHYYDKDFNNEADTPDNFQSRRPNTSFCFLDIRSPGLGDTAMYLCATSRAPLDALGEQFFGPGTRLTVL.

This clonotype was detected many times. The chain has TRBV20-1 and TRBJ2-7, with 7 bases aligning to TRBD1. Looked up from germline, CDR1 is DFQATT and CDR2 is SNEGSKA (reference sequence). The CDR3 extends over 16 amino acids. V lost 3 bases, J lost 2 bases, and 13 bases stayed unmatched. CDR3 residues: CSASRSGTAIAYEQYF. CDR3 in DNA: TGCAGTGCTAGTAGGTCCGGGACAGCGATTGCCTACGAGCAGTACTTC.

This clonotype was counted many times. This rearrangement joins TRBV29-1 to TRBJ2-3; 8 bases align to TRBD2. CDR1 is SQVTM, CDR2 ANQGSEA, per germline. The CDR3 extends over 16 amino acids. The V and J ends lost 4 bases and 0 bases, in that order; junction bases with no gene match: 9. The CDR3 nucleotides read TGCAGCGTTGTCCCCGGGAGGGCCTCGAGCACAGATACGCAGTATTTT. This gives the protein CSVVPGRASSTDTQYF.

This clonotype was counted at least ten times. This sequence joins TRBV7-9 and TRBJ2-1, with D possibly TRBD2 on 5 matching bases. V was shortened by 2 bases and J by 6 bases, with 8 bases between the two germline ends. This CDR3 is 13 amino acids long. Germline-derived CDR1 and CDR2 are SEHNR and FQNEAQ (reference sequence). CDR3 sequence (DNA): TGTGCCAGCAGCTTATCACGGGGCAATGAGCAGTTCTTC. Translation: CASSLSRGNEQFF.